The 32 T cell receptor beta chains listed next were all sequenced from one sample in a study of shared clonotypes between healthy human individuals. TCRdb's table, derived via immunoSEQ multiplex PCR, lists solely in-frame clones and lacks some. The sample contains 600,000 to 750,000 clones, less than 95% of which appear only once. Sequenced: memory CD8+ T cells from PBMCs. The subset denotes: CD45RO+ cells pooled with CCR7-negative TemRA cells. The receptors stem from a man between 18 and 35 years old in good health. Some clones in this sample may be carry-over from other donors' samples.

This clone was observed a single time. The gene calls are TRBV28 and TRBJ1-2, with 7 bases aligning to TRBD1. The CDR3 is 13 residues long. Trimming took 3 bases from V and 7 from J; bases not matched to a gene: 5. CDR1 and CDR2 (germline): MDHEN, SYDVKM. CDR3 in amino acids: CASSFLQGFGYTF. CDR3 DNA sequence: TGTGCCAGCAGTTTCCTACAGGGGTTTGGCTACACCTTC.

This clone was picked up one time. V gene TRBV6-1 combines with J gene TRBJ1-1; no clear D. The V end was cut by 4 bases, the J end by 1 base, with 7 bases between. The germline gives CDR1 MNHNS, CDR2 SASEGT. The CDR3 extends over 13 amino acids. CDR3 nucleotide sequence: TGTGCCAGCAGTGGGTGGGGGAACACTGAAGCTTTCTTT. Encoded protein: CASSGWGNTEAFF.

This clone was counted a single time. Here the CDR3 reads CASGTRNEQFF. CDR3 bases: TGTGCCAGCGGGACTAGGAATGAGCAGTTCTTC. The rearrangement uses TRBV7-3 and TRBJ2-1, with 8 positions matching TRBD2. Germline assignment: CDR1 SGHTA and CDR2 FQGTGA. The CDR3 runs to 11 residues. After removal of 8 bases from V and 7 bases from J, the junction contained 1 base not matched to a gene.

The chain recombines TRBV2 with TRBJ2-7; maybe TRBD1 (6 bases). V lost 11 bases to trimming and J lost 0 bases, with 23 bases between them. Germline V gene data show CDR1 as SNHLY and CDR2 as FYNNEI. CDR3 size: 16 residues. The CDR3 loop reads CAYLSAATGYSYEQYF. DNA of the CDR3: TGTGCCTACCTGAGCGCCGCAACAGGGTACTCCTACGAGCAGTACTTC.

Only a few counts were recorded for this clone. The V call is TRBV27, the J call TRBJ1-2; D perhaps matches TRBD1 (6 bases). In germline, CDR1 is MNHEY, CDR2 SMNVEV (reference sequence). CDR3 size: 14 residues. V lost 3 bases to trimming and J lost 4 bases, with 12 bases between them. DNA of the CDR3: TGTGCCAGCAGTTTGGCGGGGGCGGCCTATGGCTACACCTTC. This codes for CASSLAGAAYGYTF.

The chain has TRBV28 and TRBJ2-1; TRBD2 aligns across 10 bases. CDR1 MDHEN and CDR2 SYDVKM come from the germline V gene. Germline trimming cut 6 bases from V and 7 bases from J; bases unmatched to any gene: 3. The CDR3 is made up of 13 amino acids. The CDR3: CASRGLALNEQFF. The CDR3 DNA is TGTGCCAGCAGGGGACTAGCGTTGAATGAGCAGTTCTTC.

The rearrangement links TRBV7-9 to TRBJ2-3; the D gene is possibly TRBD2 (6 bases). The CDR3 loop spans 16 amino acids. The germline V and J ends were trimmed by 5 bases and 5 bases, with 20 bases remaining between them. Germline V lookup: CDR1 SEHNR, CDR2 FQNEAQ (reference sequence). The DNA of the CDR3 is TGTGCCAGCAGCCGAGCGGGTGGGCCCGTGGAAGATACGCAGTATTTT. Its translation: CASSRAGGPVEDTQYF.

The V call is TRBV7-2, the J call TRBJ2-7; the match to TRBD1 covers 12 bases. The V gene end was trimmed by 0 bases and the J gene end by 5 bases; junction bases not matched to a gene: 8. Germline lookup yields CDR1 SGHTA and CDR2 FQGNSA. The CDR3 is 17 amino acids. Written as DNA, the CDR3 is TGTGCCAGCAGCTTAGCCGGGACAGGGGGCTTAGTTGACGAGCAGTACTTC. Amino acids: CASSLAGTGGLVDEQYF. The complete variable domain, with remaining parts taken from reference TRBV7-2 and TRBJ2-7, reads GAGVSQSPSNKVTEKGKDVELRCDPISGHTALYWYRQSLGQGLEFLIYFQGNSAPDKSGLPSDRFSAERTGGSVSTLTIQRTQQEDSAVYLCASSLAGTGGLVDEQYFGPGTRLTVT.

The rearrangement links TRBV14 to TRBJ2-7; 8 bases agree with TRBD1. The CDR3 has 16 amino acids. V lost 4 bases and J lost 0; bases outside the gene matches: 8. Germline CDR1 is SGHDN and CDR2 is FVKESK. The CDR3 coding sequence is TGTGCCAGCAGCCTCGTTGCTACAGGGGGCTCCTACGAGCAGTACTTC. This codes for CASSLVATGGSYEQYF.

The chain is built from TRBV30 and TRBJ1-5, with no clear D. The CDR3 covers 13 residues. The V gene lost 0 bases and the J gene lost 9 bases, with 12 bases spanning the gap. Germline assignment: CDR1 GTSNPN and CDR2 SVGIG (reference sequence). The CDR3: CAWSVTASGPQHF. CDR3 nucleotides: TGTGCCTGGAGTGTTACTGCCAGCGGGCCCCAGCATTTT.

About this clone itself: Other DNA sequences from this sample encode an identical CDR3 as well. The chain uses TRBV7-9 and TRBJ2-1; D gene unclear. The V gene's germline CDR1 is SEHNR and CDR2 FQNEAQ (reference sequence). Deletions cut 1 base from V and 6 bases from J, with 19 bases between. The CDR3 length is 17 residues. The CDR3 bases are TGTGCCAGCAGCTTAGTCCCAGCGCTTATTCTAGTCAATGAGCAGTTCTTC. The encoded protein is CASSLVPALILVNEQFF.

In regard to this clone: Other nucleotide sequences from this sample produce the same CDR3. V is TRBV4-1 and J is TRBJ2-5; D not resolved. The end of the DNA is better explained by TRBJ2-7, so the J call may be wrong. Germline-derived CDR1 and CDR2 are MGHRA and YSYEKL. There are 13 residues in the CDR3. The CDR3 DNA is TGCGCCAGCAGCCAAGCTCTGGGGTACGAGCAGTACTTC. It is translated as CASSQALGYEQYF.

Of note for this clone: Other DNA sequences in this specimen translate into the identical CDR3. This rearrangement joins TRBV11-2 to TRBJ2-7; D not resolved. V shed 3 bases and J shed 3 bases, with 9 bases lying between them. The CDR3 length is 13 residues. The germline CDR1 and CDR2 sequences are SGHAT and FQNNGV. CDR3: CASSFSRDYEQYF. The CDR3 DNA reads as TGTGCCAGCAGCTTTTCCCGCGACTACGAGCAGTACTTC.

The genes are TRBV28 and TRBJ2-7, with D possibly TRBD1 on 7 matching bases. Germline CDR1 and CDR2: MDHEN and SYDVKM. The CDR3 runs 17 residues. The V and J ends lost 7 bases and 3 bases respectively, with 25 bases between them. The CDR3 spells CASTKSQGGPRRYEQYF. In DNA, the CDR3 is TGTGCCAGCACCAAAAGCCAGGGGGGACCCCGCCGCTACGAGCAGTACTTC.

In DNA form, the CDR3 reads TGTGCCAGCAGCGTAGCCACGGTGACCACAGATACGCAGTATTTT. Translated: CASSVATVTTDTQYF. This rearrangement joins TRBV9 to TRBJ2-3; D not certain. Trimming took 0 bases from V and 2 from J, leaving 10 bases between them. The CDR3 is 15 residues long. Per the germline V gene, CDR1 is SGDLS and CDR2 is YYNGEE.

This clone has a handful of counts. The gene calls are TRBV28 and TRBJ2-1; 11 bases agree with TRBD2. With 7 bases clipped from V and 7 bases from J, the junction kept 6 bases outside the gene matches. CDR1 MDHEN and CDR2 SYDVKM come from the germline V gene. The length of the CDR3 is 14 residues. CDR3 sequence: CASKTSGSRNEQFF. The CDR3 region has the DNA TGTGCCAGCAAAACTAGCGGGAGTAGGAATGAGCAGTTCTTC.

J is TRBJ2-7 and V is TRBV5-6, with D perhaps TRBD1 or TRBD2 (5 bases each). This CDR3 is built from 13 residues. The germline V gene encodes CDR1 SGHDT and CDR2 YYEEEE. Between the trimmed V and J ends, which lost 3 bases and 2 bases, there was a span of 9 bases. The CDR3 nucleotides read TGTGCCAGCAGCTGGGGACCTACCTACGAGCAGTACTTC. Its protein is CASSWGPTYEQYF. Full variable domain (remainder filled in from reference TRBV5-6 and TRBJ2-7): DAGVTQSPTHLIKTRGQQVTLRCSPKSGHDTVSWYQQALGQGPQFIFQYYEEEERQRGNFPDRFSGHQFPNYSSELNVNALLLGDSALYLCASSWGPTYEQYFGPGTRLTVT.

This rearrangement joins TRBV7-6 to TRBJ2-1, with TRBD2 matching 8 bases. Germline CDR1 reads SGHVS; CDR2 reads FNYEAQ. This CDR3 contains 20 residues. Trimming removed 1 base from V and 1 base from J; junction bases left unmatched: 15. The DNA for the CDR3 is TGTGCCAGCAGCTTAGAACTAGCGGAATACAATTTCGGTTCCTACAATGAGCAGTTCTTC. Translated, it gives CASSLELAEYNFGSYNEQFF.

In DNA form, the CDR3 reads TGTGCCAGCAGCTTAGCCACAGACAGGATAGAAACAGATACGCAGTATTTT. This codes for CASSLATDRIETDTQYF. This sequence joins TRBV7-8 and TRBJ2-3; maybe TRBD1 (6 bases). Trimming stripped 0 bases from V and 3 bases from J, with 16 bases between. The CDR3 is made up of 17 amino acids. Germline values: CDR1 SGHVS, CDR2 FQNEAQ.

The table lists this clone with a count of one. CDR3 in DNA: TGTGCCAGCAGCACCCCCGGGACAGGGGTCTACAATGAGCAGTTCTTC. It encodes CASSTPGTGVYNEQFF. The V and J genes are TRBV27 and TRBJ2-1; 10 nucleotides match TRBD1. Germline V CDR1 and CDR2: MNHEY, SMNVEV (reference sequence). Trimming took 6 bases from V and 3 from J; bases not matched to a gene: 8. The CDR3 consists of 16 residues.

This rearrangement joins TRBV7-8 to TRBJ2-7; 7 bases are shared with TRBD2. This CDR3 region has 17 residues. The V segment lost 2 bases and the J segment 0 bases; nucleotides outside the gene matches: 10. Germline lookup yields CDR1 SGHVS and CDR2 FQNEAQ. In nucleotides, the CDR3 is TGTGCCAGCAGCTTAAGGGCGGGGGACTGGAGCTCCTACGAGCAGTACTTC. Translated, it gives CASSLRAGDWSSYEQYF. The variable domain in full, with the rest retrieved from reference TRBV7-8 and TRBJ2-7, is GAGVSQSPRYKVAKRGQDVALRCDPISGHVSLFWYQQALGQGPEFLTYFQNEAQLDKSGLPSDRFFAERPEGSVSTLKIQRTQQEDSAVYLCASSLRAGDWSSYEQYFGPGTRLTVT.

The V and J genes are TRBV6-6 and TRBJ1-3, with unresolved D. Per germline, CDR1 MNHNY and CDR2 SVGAGI (reference sequence). Between the trimmed V and J ends, which lost 2 bases and 6 bases, there was a span of 11 bases. The CDR3 contains 14 residues. CDR3 in amino acids: CASSYDGSENTIYF. The DNA for the CDR3 is TGTGCCAGCAGTTACGATGGCTCGGAAAACACCATATATTTT.

The CDR3 coding sequence is TGTGCCAGCAGCTTGGTGGGACAGGGAGGATGGTTGAACACTGAAGCTTTCTTT. It yields the protein CASSLVGQGGWLNTEAFF. The chain combines TRBV5-6 with TRBJ1-1, with 9 bases that match TRBD1. Germline CDR1 is SGHDT and CDR2 is YYEEEE. The CDR3 extends over 18 amino acids. V lost 0 bases and J lost 0; bases outside the gene matches: 9.

The V gene is TRBV6-5, the J gene TRBJ1-4; 7 bases match TRBD1. The trim removed 5 bases at V and 11 bases at J, leaving 8 bases unmatched. CDR3 length: 13 amino acids. Germline CDR1 is MNHEY and CDR2 is SVGAGI. CDR3 loop: CASSHRGLVKLFF. CDR3 bases: TGTGCCAGCAGTCACAGGGGCCTAGTGAAACTGTTTTTT.

The chain combines TRBV4-1 with TRBJ1-3; D is ambiguous. This CDR3 contains 15 residues. The germline V gene has CDR1 MGHRA and CDR2 YSYEKL. Trimming shortened V by 1 base and J by 0 bases, and 7 bases separated the two germline ends. The CDR3 DNA sequence: TGCGCCAGCAGCCAAGGGAGATACTCTGGAAACACCATATATTTT. This translates into CASSQGRYSGNTIYF.

The chain uses TRBV9 and TRBJ2-7; TRBD2 matches 10 bases. CDR1 and CDR2 (germline): SGDLS, YYNGEE. CDR3 length: 14 amino acids. V trimming: 6 bases; J trimming: 2 bases; junction bases outside the gene matches: 5. The CDR3 DNA follows: TGTGCCAGCACGGCTAGCGGGAGCGCCTACGAGCAGTACTTC. It translates to CASTASGSAYEQYF.

The V gene is TRBV19, the J gene TRBJ2-3; possibly TRBD1 for D (5 bases). V dropped 1 base and J dropped 5 bases, with 7 bases sitting between them. The CDR3 sequence is 13 residues long. Germline V gene sequence: CDR1 LNHDA, CDR2 SQIVND (reference sequence). The DNA for the CDR3 is TGTGCCAGTAGTATAGCAGGGCGAGATACGCAGTATTTT. This codes for CASSIAGRDTQYF.

The gene calls are TRBV13 and TRBJ2-7, with 8 positions matching TRBD2. The CDR3 has 14 residues. V lost 3 bases to trimming and J lost 6 bases; unmatched junction nucleotides: 7. Per the germline V gene, CDR1 is PRHDT and CDR2 is FYEKMQ (reference sequence). The CDR3, as DNA: TGTGCCAGCAGCTTGACTAGCGAATTAGGCGAGCAGTACTTC. Translation gives CASSLTSELGEQYF.

This clone has only a few counts. The chain carries TRBV25-1 and TRBJ1-1; D is uncertain. The CDR3 extends over 11 amino acids. V dropped 4 bases and J dropped 11 bases, with 11 bases sitting between them. Germline-derived CDR1 and CDR2 are MGHDK and SYGVNS. The CDR3 protein is CASSVQFEAFF. For the CDR3, the DNA is TGTGCCAGCAGTGTTCAATTTGAGGCTTTCTTT.

The chain couples TRBV11-3 to TRBJ2-3; 7 bases agree with TRBD2. This CDR3 has 15 amino acids. The V gene's germline CDR1 is SGHNT and CDR2 YENEEA. Losses at the gene ends were 5 bases for V and 1 base for J; bases not matched to a gene: 6. CDR3 coding DNA: TGTGCCAGCAGCCTCGGCGGGAGCGGCACAGATACGCAGTATTTT. It is translated as CASSLGGSGTDTQYF.

V usage is TRBV7-3 and J usage is TRBJ2-1; TRBD2 agrees at 7 bases. From germline, CDR1 is SGHTA and CDR2 FQGTGA. This CDR3 contains 15 residues. The V segment lost 5 bases and the J segment 9 bases; nucleotides outside the gene matches: 13. CDR3 coding DNA: TGTGCCAGCAGCGTCGGACTAGTTCTGGTAGGTGAGCAGTTCTTC. Translation: CASSVGLVLVGEQFF.

This chain joins TRBV7-3 and TRBJ2-3, with 12 bases that match TRBD2. Germline-derived CDR1 and CDR2 are SGHTA and FQGTGA. The CDR3 contains 18 residues. After removal of 4 bases from V and 0 bases from J, the junction contained 8 bases not matched to a gene. In nucleotides, the CDR3 is TGTGCCAGCAGCTCAGGACTAGCGGGATACTCTAGCACAGATACGCAGTATTTT. It translates to CASSSGLAGYSSTDTQYF. The whole variable domain, remainder taken from reference TRBV7-3 and TRBJ2-3, is GAGVSQTPSNKVTEKGKYVELRCDPISGHTALYWYRQSLGQGPEFLIYFQGTGAADDSGLPNDRFFAVRPEGSVSTLKIQRTERGDSAVYLCASSSGLAGYSSTDTQYFGPGTRLTVL.